This T cell receptor (beta chain) derives from a study of blood T cell repertoires in COVID-19. Overall study: Some COVID-19 samples were acute and others convalescent; all came from the United States, Italy and Spain.

The CDR3 loop spans 16 amino acids. Trimming removed 2 bases from V and 4 bases from J, with 17 bases in between. Germline V CDR1 and CDR2: MNHNS, SASEGT. The table came from immunoSEQ multiplex PCR; TCRdb's copy has only in-frame clones and leaves some out. Of about 130,000 clones detected, around nine tenths appear once; the ten largest clones hold around 3.2%. The V call is TRBV6-1, the J call TRBJ1-2; tentative D call: TRBD1 (6 bases). This clonotype originated in a man aged 55-75 years with active or convalescent COVID-19. The specimen was peripheral blood. The DNA for the CDR3 is TGTGCCAGCAGTGAACAATGGACAGTCCACCGCTATGGCTACACCTTC. Encoded protein: CASSEQWTVHRYGYTF.